One and the same sample provided the 32 T cell receptor beta chains below, sequenced in a study of T-cell reconstitution after alpha-beta-depleted transplantation in children. As it was prepared, the TCRbeta library received unique molecular identifiers. TCRdb fed the PCR reads into MiXCR, producing one record per CDR3 protein. Among 780,000 or so distinct CDR3 sequences listed, 15% to 20% were seen once. The sequenced sample was PBMCs, mostly from graft donor cells, obtained 360 days after TCRalphabeta/CD19-depleted stem cell transplant. These receptors originate from a male patient aged 10 to 17 who had a stem cell transplant for acute lymphoblastic leukemia, so the T cells may come from the graft donor.

This clonotype was counted only a few times. As DNA, the CDR3 is TGTGCCAGCAGTTACCTAAGCCACGAGACCGGGGAGCTGTTTTTT. It specifies CASSYLSHETGELFF. V is TRBV6-2 or TRBV6-3 and J is TRBJ2-2; D call uncertain. V lost 2 bases to trimming and J lost 5 bases, with 12 bases between them. Germline V gene data show CDR1 as MNHEY and CDR2 as SVGEGT. There are 15 residues in the CDR3.

This clonotype has ten or more counts. The CDR3 loop reads CASSLGQGYFDEQYF. In nucleotides, the CDR3 is TGTGCCAGCAGCTTAGGGCAGGGGTACTTTGACGAGCAGTACTTC. V and J are TRBV7-2 and TRBJ2-7, with a possible D match to TRBD1 (6 bases). Germline V lookup: CDR1 SGHTA, CDR2 FQGNSA. V lost 1 base to trimming and J lost 5 bases, with 15 bases between them. This CDR3 has 15 amino acids.

The genes are TRBV9 and TRBJ2-7, with 7 bases identical to TRBD2. The J segment lost 3 bases and the V segment lost 3 bases, leaving 6 bases of the junction unmatched. This CDR3 comprises 14 residues. Germline lookup yields CDR1 SGDLS and CDR2 YYNGEE. In DNA, the CDR3 is TGTGCCAGCAGCGCGGCGGGAGTCGGCTACGAGCAGTACTTC. It encodes CASSAAGVGYEQYF.

The genes are TRBV12-5 and TRBJ2-1; possible D gene TRBD2, 5 bases. The CDR3 runs 18 residues. Germline V gives CDR1 LGHNT, CDR2 FRNRAP. V was clipped by 4 bases and J by 6 bases, with 25 bases between them. CDR3 coding DNA: TGTGCTAGTGGTTCCTGTCTCATAGCGACGAGTGGTTGCAATGAGCAGTTCTTC. Protein: CASGSCLIATSGCNEQFF.

This clonotype was counted ten times or more. The rearrangement joins TRBV27 to TRBJ2-7; D is possibly TRBD2 (5 bases). The germline V gene has CDR1 MNHEY and CDR2 SMNVEV (reference sequence). Trimming left V 5 bases short and J 5 bases short, with 13 bases between. The CDR3 is 13 residues long. The CDR3 DNA is TGTGCCAGCAGTCCCGGGATTGGGGACGAGCAGTACTTC. Translating it yields CASSPGIGDEQYF.

The rearrangement uses TRBV27 and TRBJ2-5; no reliable D call. Germline loops: CDR1 MNHEY, CDR2 SMNVEV (reference sequence). The CDR3 length is 14 residues. V lost 3 bases to trimming and J lost 5 bases, with 13 bases between them. CDR3 protein: CASSFSSVVETQYF. CDR3 nucleotides: TGTGCCAGCAGTTTTTCTTCCGTCGTGGAGACCCAGTACTTC.

There are many counts of this clonotype. This chain uses TRBV25-1 with TRBJ2-2, with TRBD2 as a possible D gene (5 bases). The V and J ends lost 6 bases and 4 bases respectively, with 6 bases between them. The CDR3 totals 12 residues. CDR1 MGHDK and CDR2 SYGVNS come from the germline V gene. This CDR3 reads CASRGGTGELFF. The CDR3 DNA sequence: TGTGCCAGCAGAGGAGGCACCGGGGAGCTGTTTTTT.

This chain joins TRBV20-1 and TRBJ2-3, with a weak D call TRBD2 (5 bases). The CDR3 spans 12 residues. V lost 6 bases and J lost 2, with 9 bases in between. Germline V lookup: CDR1 DFQATT, CDR2 SNEGSKA (reference sequence). The CDR3 is CSANGLTDTQYF. CDR3 nucleotide sequence: TGCAGTGCCAATGGACTCACAGATACGCAGTATTTT.

This sequence joins TRBV10-3 and TRBJ2-1; 7 bases fit TRBD2. Germline trimming cut 0 bases from V and 8 bases from J; bases unmatched to any gene: 10. The CDR3 is 16 residues long. CDR1 is ENHRY, CDR2 SYGVKD, per germline. The DNA for the CDR3 is TGTGCCATCAGTGAGTCCTGGGGGACTATTGGGGATGAGCAGTTCTTC. This sequence encodes CAISESWGTIGDEQFF.

This clonotype was picked up one time. The chain is built from TRBV18 and TRBJ1-1; TRBD1 might be the D (5 bases). With 5 bases removed from V and 12 bases from J, the gap between germline ends came to 13 bases. The germline gives CDR1 KGHSH, CDR2 LQKENI. The CDR3 loop spans 11 amino acids. The CDR3 is CASSEARVPFF. The CDR3 DNA reads as TGTGCCAGCTCAGAGGCCAGGGTCCCTTTCTTT.

The chain carries TRBV5-6 and TRBJ2-7, with D hard to call. Germline CDR1 reads SGHDT; CDR2 reads YYEEEE. Trimming stripped 4 bases from V and 2 bases from J, with 19 bases between. CDR3 length: 16 amino acids. CDR3 DNA: TGTGCCAGCAGCAGGACGGACGGTCTTGAGCCCTACGAGCAGTACTTC. Translating it yields CASSRTDGLEPYEQYF.

This clonotype has only a few counts. The V gene is TRBV16, the J gene TRBJ1-1, with TRBD1 matching over 8 bases. In germline, CDR1 is KGHSY, CDR2 FQNENV. The trim removed 8 bases at V and 1 base at J, leaving 9 bases unmatched. The CDR3 loop spans 15 amino acids. The CDR3, as DNA: TGTGCCAGCGCGTCCCGGACAGGGCCGAACACTGAAGCTTTCTTT. It codes for CASASRTGPNTEAFF. The entire variable domain, with the rest obtained from reference TRBV16 and TRBJ1-1, is as follows: GEEVAQTPKHLVRGEGQKAKLYCAPIKGHSYVFWYQQVLKNEFKFLISFQNENVFDETGMPKERFSAKCLPNSPCSLEIQATKLEDSAVYFCASASRTGPNTEAFFGQGTRLTVV.

Turning to this clonotype: A much larger clone lies a single base off, so this may be a read error. This chain links TRBV3-1 with TRBJ2-3, with D hard to call. The CDR3 is 16 amino acids. Trimming removed 4 bases from V and 4 bases from J, with 18 bases in between. Germline V lookup: CDR1 LGHDT, CDR2 YNNKEL (reference sequence). The CDR3 DNA is TGTGCCAGCAGCCCGCGAGAGTGGTGTGGGGCAGATACGCAGTATTTT. Translating gives CASSPREWCGADTQYF.

The chain has TRBV7-2 and TRBJ2-1; 9 nucleotides match TRBD2. CDR1 SGHTA and CDR2 FQGNSA come from the germline V gene. The CDR3 totals 14 residues. V lost 7 bases, J lost 15 bases, and 16 bases stayed unmatched. CDR3 bases: TGTGCCAGCACCAATGCGACTAGCGGTGCTCGGAGGTTCTTC. It encodes CASTNATSGARRFF.

A few counts support this clonotype. This chain links TRBV19 with TRBJ2-1; D remains ambiguous. In germline, CDR1 is LNHDA, CDR2 SQIVND (reference sequence). The length of the CDR3 is 16 residues. The V end was cut by 5 bases, the J end by 8 bases, with 22 bases between. The CDR3 DNA follows: TGTGCCAGTAGTTCCCGACCCCACTATCCTGGGGATGAGCAGTTCTTC. Translated: CASSSRPHYPGDEQFF.

Ten or more counts support this clonotype. The chain carries TRBV7-8 and TRBJ2-1; D remains ambiguous. The germline V gene encodes CDR1 SGHVS and CDR2 FQNEAQ. Deletions cut 5 bases from V and 3 bases from J, with 11 bases between. CDR3 size: 14 residues. This CDR3 reads CASSHGMDYNEQFF. CDR3 nucleotides: TGTGCCAGCAGCCATGGGATGGACTACAATGAGCAGTTCTTC.

This clonotype was found many times. The chain is built from TRBV5-1 and TRBJ1-2; D might be TRBD1 (6 bases). CDR1 SGHRS and CDR2 YFSETQ come from the germline V gene. Deletions cut 0 bases from V and 4 bases from J, with 7 bases between. The CDR3 contains 13 residues. CDR3: CASSLEGGYGYTF. The DNA of the CDR3 is TGCGCCAGCAGCTTGGAAGGGGGCTATGGCTACACCTTC.

This clonotype has just one count. This rearrangement joins TRBV9 to TRBJ2-3; a possible D gene is TRBD1 (6 bases). Trimming cost V 3 bases and J 4 bases, with 18 bases left between them. Germline V gene lookup returns CDR1 SGDLS and CDR2 YYNGEE. This CDR3 contains 16 residues. The DNA of the CDR3 is TGTGCCAGCAGCGCCCAAGGAAGGGGGACCTCAGATACGCAGTATTTT. Its protein product is CASSAQGRGTSDTQYF.

In this sample, this clonotype turned up many times. V and J are TRBV12-3 or TRBV12-4 and TRBJ2-7, with TRBD1 as a possible D gene (6 bases). The CDR3 is made up of 14 amino acids. Trimming took 3 bases from V and 2 from J, leaving 11 bases between them. CDR3 protein: CASSFPDSAYEQYF. CDR3 DNA: TGTGCCAGCAGTTTCCCGGACAGTGCCTACGAGCAGTACTTC.

The chain combines TRBV12-5 with TRBJ2-1; 11 positions agree with TRBD2. Per the germline V gene, CDR1 is LGHNT and CDR2 is FRNRAP. The V and J ends lost 2 bases and 6 bases, in that order; junction bases with no gene match: 12. This CDR3 region has 18 residues. CDR3 nucleotide sequence: TGTGCTAGTGGTTTGCCATCCCGACTAGCGGGACTCGGCAATGAGCAGTTCTTC. Translation gives CASGLPSRLAGLGNEQFF.

The rearrangement uses TRBV5-1 and TRBJ2-5; D call uncertain. The CDR3 has 16 residues. Germline CDR1 SGHRS, CDR2 YFSETQ. The V end lost 0 bases, the J end lost 1 base, and 13 bases lay between the germline ends. The DNA for the CDR3 is TGCGCCAGCAGCTTGGGAACTTTTTGGGGCCAAGAGACCCAGTACTTC. It yields the protein CASSLGTFWGQETQYF.

The CDR3 reads CASSARDGQETQYF. DNA for the CDR3: TGTGCCAGCAGCGCCCGGGACGGCCAAGAGACCCAGTACTTC. The chain carries TRBV9 and TRBJ2-5; D may match TRBD1 or TRBD2 (5 bases each). The CDR3 has 14 residues. Per the germline V gene, CDR1 is SGDLS and CDR2 is YYNGEE. The V end lost 3 bases, the J end lost 1 base, and 10 bases lay between the germline ends. Full variable domain (outside the CDR3, taken from reference TRBV9 and TRBJ2-5): DSGVTQTPKHLITATGQRVTLRCSPRSGDLSVYWYQQSLDQGLQFLIQYYNGEERAKGNILERFSAQQFPDLHSELNLSSLELGDSALYFCASSARDGQETQYFGPGTRLLVL.

This clonotype was recorded at least ten times. V gene TRBV7-9 combines with J gene TRBJ2-1; the match to TRBD2 covers 9 bases. The germline CDR1 and CDR2 sequences are SEHNR and FQNEAQ (reference sequence). V gave up 3 bases and J gave up 7 bases; unmatched junction bases: 4. The CDR3 spans 14 residues. The chain's CDR3 is CASSFSGSLNEQFF. The CDR3, as DNA: TGTGCCAGCAGCTTTAGCGGGAGCCTGAATGAGCAGTTCTTC.

This clonotype has more than one count but fewer than ten. The rearrangement links TRBV7-6 to TRBJ2-1; maybe TRBD2 (5 bases). Germline loops: CDR1 SGHVS, CDR2 FNYEAQ. This CDR3 spans 16 amino acids. V lost 5 bases and J lost 0, with 14 bases in between. DNA for the CDR3: TGTGCCAGCAGCGAAGGACTGCCCCGCTCCTACAATGAGCAGTTCTTC. Amino acids: CASSEGLPRSYNEQFF.

The CDR3 bases are TGTGCCAGCAGCTCCGAGGGTTACCAAGAGACCCAGTACTTC. Its protein is CASSSEGYQETQYF. The J gene is TRBJ2-5, the V gene TRBV7-9, with D maybe TRBD2 (5 bases). Trimming cost V 4 bases and J 0 bases, with 9 bases left between them. CDR3 length: 14 residues. From germline, CDR1 is SEHNR and CDR2 FQNEAQ (reference sequence). Full variable domain (rest looked up from reference TRBV7-9 and TRBJ2-5): DTGVSQNPRHKITKRGQNVTFRCDPISEHNRLYWYRQTLGQGPEFLTYFQNEAQLEKSRLLSDRFSAERPKGSFSTLEIQRTEQGDSAMYLCASSSEGYQETQYFGPGTRLLVL.

The sample holds a few counts of this clonotype. V usage is TRBV5-5 and J usage is TRBJ2-1, with 14 bases matching TRBD2. Germline trimming cut 4 bases from V and 6 bases from J; bases unmatched to any gene: 6. Germline V lookup: CDR1 SGHKS, CDR2 YYEKEE (reference sequence). The CDR3 contains 16 residues. In DNA, the CDR3 is TGTGCCAGCAGCCCCGGGACTAGCGGGAGAGTCAATGAGCAGTTCTTC. Its translation: CASSPGTSGRVNEQFF.

The rearrangement joins TRBV10-3 to TRBJ1-2; TRBD1 might be the D (5 bases). This CDR3 is built from 15 residues. V was pared by 2 bases and J by 2 bases, with 12 bases between. Germline loops: CDR1 ENHRY, CDR2 SYGVKD. Here the CDR3 DNA reads TGTGCCATCAGTGAGCCGGGACGCTCGAACTATGGCTACACCTTC. It yields the protein CAISEPGRSNYGYTF.

In this sample, this clonotype turned up a few times. V is TRBV18 and J is TRBJ2-2; unclear D gene. Trimming pared 1 base from V and 7 bases from J, leaving 10 bases between. The CDR3 is 14 residues long. Germline values: CDR1 KGHSH, CDR2 LQKENI. The CDR3 here is CASSPLASSGELFF. The CDR3 DNA reads TGTGCCAGCTCACCACTCGCGTCGAGCGGGGAGCTGTTTTTT.

The chain recombines TRBV7-3 with TRBJ2-7; TRBD1 is a possible D gene (6 bases). There are 13 residues in the CDR3. V was clipped by 1 base and J by 5 bases, with 9 bases between them. CDR1 is SGHTA, CDR2 FQGTGA, per germline. Here the CDR3 DNA reads TGTGCCAGCAGCTTAATTTCAGGGGACGAGCAGTACTTC. Its protein is CASSLISGDEQYF. Using reference TRBV7-3 and TRBJ2-7 for the parts outside the CDR3, the full variable domain is GAGVSQTPSNKVTEKGKYVELRCDPISGHTALYWYRQSLGQGPEFLIYFQGTGAADDSGLPNDRFFAVRPEGSVSTLKIQRTERGDSAVYLCASSLISGDEQYFGPGTRLTVT.

This clonotype showed up just a few times. At one of its ends the junction is not consistent with the germline gene, which may arise from a read error. The chain is built from TRBV4-2 and TRBJ2-1; no clear D gene. The CDR3 consists of 14 residues. CDR1 is LGHNA, CDR2 YNFKEQ, per germline. The CDR3 DNA is TGTGCCAGCACCCAAGCCGTTTCCTACAATGAGCAGTTCTTC. Protein sequence: CASTQAVSYNEQFF.

The gene calls are TRBV11-1 and TRBJ1-1; tentative D call: TRBD1 (6 bases). The CDR3 is 17 amino acids. The ends were cut back, 1 base at V and 0 bases at J, with 15 bases in the middle. CDR1 SGHAT and CDR2 FQDESV come from the germline V gene (reference sequence). In nucleotides, the CDR3 is TGTGCCAGCAGCTTAGGTGGCGGACAGAACCTGAACACTGAAGCTTTCTTT. Protein product: CASSLGGGQNLNTEAFF.

The J gene is TRBJ2-4, the V gene TRBV10-2, with D possibly matching TRBD2 (6 bases). Germline V gene data show CDR1 as WSHSY and CDR2 as SAAADI. The CDR3 covers 17 residues. V lost 0 bases, J lost 3 bases, and 15 bases lay in between. The CDR3 coding sequence is TGCGCCAGCAGTGAGTCGGGACTTATCGGAATCAAAAACATTCAGTACTTC. Encoded protein: CASSESGLIGIKNIQYF.